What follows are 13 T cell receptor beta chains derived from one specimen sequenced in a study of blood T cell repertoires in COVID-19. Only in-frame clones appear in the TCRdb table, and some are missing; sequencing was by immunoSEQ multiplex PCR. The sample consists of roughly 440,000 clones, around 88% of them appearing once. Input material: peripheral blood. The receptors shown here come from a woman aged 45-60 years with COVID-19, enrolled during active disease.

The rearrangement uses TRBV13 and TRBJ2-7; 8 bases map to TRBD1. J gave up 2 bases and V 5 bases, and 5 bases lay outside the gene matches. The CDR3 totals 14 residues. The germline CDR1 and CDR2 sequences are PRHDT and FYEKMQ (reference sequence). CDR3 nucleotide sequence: TGTGCCAGCAGCAAGGGACAGGCCGCCTACGAGCAGTACTTC. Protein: CASSKGQAAYEQYF.

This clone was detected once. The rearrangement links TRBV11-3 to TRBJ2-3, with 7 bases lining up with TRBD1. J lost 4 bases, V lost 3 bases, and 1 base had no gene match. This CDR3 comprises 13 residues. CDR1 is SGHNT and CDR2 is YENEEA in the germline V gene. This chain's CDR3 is CASSFTGADTQYF. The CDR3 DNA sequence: TGTGCCAGCAGCTTTACAGGGGCAGATACGCAGTATTTT. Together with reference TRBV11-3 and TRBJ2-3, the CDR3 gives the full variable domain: EAGVVQSPRYKIIEKKQPVAFWCNPISGHNTLYWYLQNLGQGPELLIRYENEEAVDDSQLPKDRFSAERLKGVDSTLKIQPAELGDSAVYLCASSFTGADTQYFGPGTRLTVL.

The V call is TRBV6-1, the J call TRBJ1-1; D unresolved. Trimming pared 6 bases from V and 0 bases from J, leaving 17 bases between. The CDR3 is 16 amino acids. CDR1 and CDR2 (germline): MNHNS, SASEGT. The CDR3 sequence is CASREPARSMNTEAFF. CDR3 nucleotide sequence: TGTGCCAGCAGAGAACCCGCGAGGTCAATGAACACTGAAGCTTTCTTT.

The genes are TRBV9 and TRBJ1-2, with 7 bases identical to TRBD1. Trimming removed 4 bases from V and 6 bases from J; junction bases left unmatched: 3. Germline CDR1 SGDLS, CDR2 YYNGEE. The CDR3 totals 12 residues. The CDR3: CASSPDRDGYTF. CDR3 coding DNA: TGTGCCAGCAGCCCAGACAGGGATGGCTACACCTTC.

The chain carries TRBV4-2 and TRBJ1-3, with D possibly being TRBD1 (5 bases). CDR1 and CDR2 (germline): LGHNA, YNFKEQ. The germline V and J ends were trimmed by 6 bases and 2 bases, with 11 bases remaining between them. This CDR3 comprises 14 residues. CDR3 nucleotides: TGTGCCAGCAGTCACAGGACGCCTGGAAACACCATATATTTT. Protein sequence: CASSHRTPGNTIYF.

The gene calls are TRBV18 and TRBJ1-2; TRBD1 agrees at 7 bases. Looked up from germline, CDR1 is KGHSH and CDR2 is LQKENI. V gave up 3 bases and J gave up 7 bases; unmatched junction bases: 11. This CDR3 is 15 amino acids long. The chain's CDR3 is CASSPTRDSPLGYTF. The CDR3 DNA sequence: TGTGCCAGCTCACCCACCCGGGACAGCCCCCTTGGCTACACCTTC.

CDR3 in amino acids: CATASGTVYGYTF. In DNA form, the CDR3 reads TGTGCCACCGCCTCCGGGACAGTCTATGGCTACACCTTC. The chain recombines TRBV6-5 with TRBJ1-2; TRBD1 agrees at 7 bases. Looked up from germline, CDR1 is MNHEY and CDR2 is SVGAGI. Germline trimming cut 10 bases from V and 4 bases from J; bases unmatched to any gene: 9. CDR3 size: 13 residues.

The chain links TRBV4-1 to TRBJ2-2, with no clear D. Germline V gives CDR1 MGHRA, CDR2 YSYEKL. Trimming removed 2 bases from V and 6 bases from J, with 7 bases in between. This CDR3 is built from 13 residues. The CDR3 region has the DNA TGCGCCAGCAGCCAAACCTCGGCCGGGGAGCTGTTTTTT. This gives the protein CASSQTSAGELFF.

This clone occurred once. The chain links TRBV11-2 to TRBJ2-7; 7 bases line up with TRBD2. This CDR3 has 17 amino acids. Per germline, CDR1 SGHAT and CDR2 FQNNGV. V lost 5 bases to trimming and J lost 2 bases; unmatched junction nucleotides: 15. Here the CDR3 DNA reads TGTGCCAGCAGCCGACCGGGTCGCGGGGGACGGGCCTACGAGCAGTACTTC. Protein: CASSRPGRGGRAYEQYF.

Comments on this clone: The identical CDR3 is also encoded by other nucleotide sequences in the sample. The CDR3 here is CASSGDRGLGGYTF. The CDR3 bases are TGTGCCAGCAGCGGGGACAGGGGGCTCGGTGGCTACACCTTC. This rearrangement joins TRBV5-4 to TRBJ1-2; 12 bases align to TRBD1. The CDR3 has 14 residues. The germline V gene encodes CDR1 SGHNT and CDR2 YYREEE (reference sequence). With 4 bases clipped from V and 7 bases from J, the junction kept 5 bases outside the gene matches.

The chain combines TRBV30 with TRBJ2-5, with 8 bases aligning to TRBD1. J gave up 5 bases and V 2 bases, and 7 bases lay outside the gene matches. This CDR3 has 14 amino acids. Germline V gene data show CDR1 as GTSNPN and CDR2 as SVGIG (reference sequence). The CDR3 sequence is CAWSRDRPPETQYF. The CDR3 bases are TGTGCCTGGAGTAGGGACAGGCCCCCCGAGACCCAGTACTTC. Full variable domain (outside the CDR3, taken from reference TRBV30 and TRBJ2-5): SQTIHQWPATLVQPVGSPLSLECTVEGTSNPNLYWYRQAAGRGLQLLFYSVGIGQISSEVPQNLSASRPQDRQFILSSKKLLLSDSGFYLCAWSRDRPPETQYFGPGTRLLVL.

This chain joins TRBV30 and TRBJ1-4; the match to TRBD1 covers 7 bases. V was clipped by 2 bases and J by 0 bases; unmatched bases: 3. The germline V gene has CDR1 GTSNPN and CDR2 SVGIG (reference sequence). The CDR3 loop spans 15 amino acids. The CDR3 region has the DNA TGTGCCTGGAGTACTGGGACAGCAACTAATGAAAAACTGTTTTTT. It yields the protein CAWSTGTATNEKLFF.

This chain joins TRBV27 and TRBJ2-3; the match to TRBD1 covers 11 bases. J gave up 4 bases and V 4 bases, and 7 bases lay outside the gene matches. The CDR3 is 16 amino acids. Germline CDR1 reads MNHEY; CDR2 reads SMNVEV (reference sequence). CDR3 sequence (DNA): TGTGCCAGCAGTTCAACGGGACAGGGGGAAGCAGATACGCAGTATTTT. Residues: CASSSTGQGEADTQYF.